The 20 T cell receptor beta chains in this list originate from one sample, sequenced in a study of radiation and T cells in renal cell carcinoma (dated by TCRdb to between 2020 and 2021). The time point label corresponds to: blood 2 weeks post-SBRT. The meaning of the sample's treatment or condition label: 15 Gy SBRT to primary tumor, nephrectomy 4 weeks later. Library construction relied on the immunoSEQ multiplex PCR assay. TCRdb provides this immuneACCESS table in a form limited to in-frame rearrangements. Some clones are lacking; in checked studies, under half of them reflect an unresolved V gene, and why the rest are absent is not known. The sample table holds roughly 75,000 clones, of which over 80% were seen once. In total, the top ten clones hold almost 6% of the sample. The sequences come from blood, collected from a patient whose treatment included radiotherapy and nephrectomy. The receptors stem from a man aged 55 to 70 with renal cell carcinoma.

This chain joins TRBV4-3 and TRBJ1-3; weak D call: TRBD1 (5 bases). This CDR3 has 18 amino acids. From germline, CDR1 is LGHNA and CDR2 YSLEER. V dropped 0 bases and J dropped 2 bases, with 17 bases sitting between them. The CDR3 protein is CASSQDGVLAGPGNTIYF. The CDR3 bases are TGCGCCAGCAGCCAAGATGGAGTCTTGGCGGGGCCTGGAAACACCATATATTTT.

The CDR3 loop reads CARSLWASGSLYEQYF. In nucleotides, the CDR3 is TGTGCCAGAAGCCTTTGGGCTAGCGGGAGTTTGTACGAGCAGTACTTC. The rearrangement uses TRBV5-3 and TRBJ2-7, with TRBD2 identical over 10 bases. TRBV5-3 is an open reading frame whose function is uncertain. CDR3 length: 16 residues. Germline trimming cut 4 bases from V and 4 bases from J; bases unmatched to any gene: 11.

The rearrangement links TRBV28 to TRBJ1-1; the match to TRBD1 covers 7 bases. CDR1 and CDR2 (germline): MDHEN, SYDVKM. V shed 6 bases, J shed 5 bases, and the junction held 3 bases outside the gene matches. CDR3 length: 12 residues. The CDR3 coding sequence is TGTGCCAGCAGAGAGGGGGCGACTGAAGCTTTCTTT. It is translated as CASREGATEAFF.

In nucleotides, the CDR3 is TGTGCCAGCAGCTTCGGGACAGGGGATTACAATGAGCAGTTCTTC. As protein: CASSFGTGDYNEQFF. The chain carries TRBV13 and TRBJ2-1, with 10 bases that match TRBD1. Losses at the gene ends were 3 bases for V and 4 bases for J; bases not matched to a gene: 3. Germline CDR1 PRHDT, CDR2 FYEKMQ (reference sequence). This CDR3 region has 15 residues.

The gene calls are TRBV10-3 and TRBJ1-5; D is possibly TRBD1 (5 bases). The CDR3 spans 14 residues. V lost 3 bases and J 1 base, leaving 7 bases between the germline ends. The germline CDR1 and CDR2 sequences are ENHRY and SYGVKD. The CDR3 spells CAISEQASNQPQHF. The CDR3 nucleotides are TGTGCCATCAGTGAACAGGCGAGCAATCAGCCCCAGCATTTT.

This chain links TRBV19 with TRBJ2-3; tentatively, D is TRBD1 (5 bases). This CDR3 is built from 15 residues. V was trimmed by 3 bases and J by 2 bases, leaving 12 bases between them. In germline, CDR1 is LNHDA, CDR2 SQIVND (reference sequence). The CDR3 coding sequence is TGTGCCAGTAGTATGGGGCAGCCTATCACAGATACGCAGTATTTT. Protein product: CASSMGQPITDTQYF.

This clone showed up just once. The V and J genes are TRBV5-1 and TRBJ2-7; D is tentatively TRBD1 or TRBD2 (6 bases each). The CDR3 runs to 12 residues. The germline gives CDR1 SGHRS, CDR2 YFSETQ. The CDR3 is CVEGVIPTQQYF. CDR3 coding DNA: TGCGTGGAGGGGGTCATCCCCACCCAGCAGTACTTC.

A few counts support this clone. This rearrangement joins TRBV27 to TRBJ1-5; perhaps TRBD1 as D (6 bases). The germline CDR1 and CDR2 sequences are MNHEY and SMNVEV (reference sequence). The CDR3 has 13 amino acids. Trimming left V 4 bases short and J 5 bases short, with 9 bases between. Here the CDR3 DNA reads TGTGCCAGCAGTTGGGCAGGGGATCAGCCCCAGCATTTT. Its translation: CASSWAGDQPQHF.

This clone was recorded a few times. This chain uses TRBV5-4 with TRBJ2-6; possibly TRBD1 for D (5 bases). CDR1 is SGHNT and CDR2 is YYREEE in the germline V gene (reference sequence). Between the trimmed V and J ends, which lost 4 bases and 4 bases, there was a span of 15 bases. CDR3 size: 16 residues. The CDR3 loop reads CASSPSLTEGANVLTF. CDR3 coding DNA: TGTGCCAGCAGCCCGAGCTTGACAGAGGGGGCCAACGTCCTGACTTTC.

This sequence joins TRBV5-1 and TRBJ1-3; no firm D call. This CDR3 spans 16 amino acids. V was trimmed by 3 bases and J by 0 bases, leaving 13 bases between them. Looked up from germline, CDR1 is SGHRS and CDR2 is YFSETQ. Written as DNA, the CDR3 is TGCGCCAGCAGCTCCTCGCGGGGTTACTCTGGAAACACCATATATTTT. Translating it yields CASSSSRGYSGNTIYF.

The CDR3 loop reads CSVDGTGGGEQYF. The DNA of the CDR3 is TGCAGCGTTGATGGGACAGGGGGCGGCGAGCAGTACTTC. The rearrangement joins TRBV29-1 to TRBJ2-7; 12 nucleotides agree with TRBD1. The CDR3 is made up of 13 amino acids. J was trimmed by 6 bases and V by 3 bases; bases with no gene match: 3. CDR1 and CDR2 from the germline V gene are SQVTM and ANQGSEA.

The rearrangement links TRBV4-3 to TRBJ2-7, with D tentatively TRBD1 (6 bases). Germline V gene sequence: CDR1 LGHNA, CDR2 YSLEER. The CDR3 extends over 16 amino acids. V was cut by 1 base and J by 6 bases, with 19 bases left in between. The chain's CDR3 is CASSQVSGPGVREQYF. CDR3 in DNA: TGCGCCAGCAGCCAAGTATCAGGGCCAGGGGTTCGCGAGCAGTACTTC.

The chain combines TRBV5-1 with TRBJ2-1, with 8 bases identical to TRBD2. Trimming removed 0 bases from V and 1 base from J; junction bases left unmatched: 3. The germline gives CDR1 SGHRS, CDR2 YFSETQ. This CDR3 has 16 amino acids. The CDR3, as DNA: TGCGCCAGCAGCTTGGACTTAGCGGGATCCTACAATGAGCAGTTCTTC. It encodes CASSLDLAGSYNEQFF.

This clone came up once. CDR3 region: CASSLEDRGSEDNEQFF. CDR3 sequence (DNA): TGTGCCAGCAGCTTAGAGGACCGGGGTTCGGAAGACAATGAGCAGTTCTTC. V usage is TRBV11-2 and J usage is TRBJ2-1, with a weak D call TRBD2 (5 bases). Per the germline V gene, CDR1 is SGHAT and CDR2 is FQNNGV. V lost 0 bases to trimming and J lost 5 bases, with 17 bases between them. CDR3 size: 17 residues.

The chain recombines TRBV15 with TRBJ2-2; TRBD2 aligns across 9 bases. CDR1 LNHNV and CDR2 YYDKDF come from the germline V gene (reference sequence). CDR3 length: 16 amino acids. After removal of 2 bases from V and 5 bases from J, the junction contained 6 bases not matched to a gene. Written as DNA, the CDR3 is TGTGCCACCAGCAGACGGACTAGCGCCCCGACCGGGGAGCTGTTTTTT. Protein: CATSRRTSAPTGELFF. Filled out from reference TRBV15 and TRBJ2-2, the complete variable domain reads DAMVIQNPRYQVTQFGKPVTLSCSQTLNHNVMYWYQQKSSQAPKLLFHYYDKDFNNEADTPDNFQSRRPNTSFCFLDIRSPGLGDTAMYLCATSRRTSAPTGELFFGEGSRLTVL.

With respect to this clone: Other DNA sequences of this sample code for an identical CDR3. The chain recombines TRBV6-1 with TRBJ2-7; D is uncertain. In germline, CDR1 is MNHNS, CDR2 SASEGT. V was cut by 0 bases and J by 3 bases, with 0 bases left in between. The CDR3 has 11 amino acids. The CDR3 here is CASSEAYEQYF. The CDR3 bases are TGTGCCAGCAGTGAAGCCTACGAGCAGTACTTC.

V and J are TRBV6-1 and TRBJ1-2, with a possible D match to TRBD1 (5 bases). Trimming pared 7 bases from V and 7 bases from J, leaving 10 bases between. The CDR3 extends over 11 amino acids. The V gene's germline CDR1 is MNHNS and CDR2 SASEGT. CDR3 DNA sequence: TGTGCCAGCATTAGGGACCGTGGCTACACCTTC. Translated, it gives CASIRDRGYTF.

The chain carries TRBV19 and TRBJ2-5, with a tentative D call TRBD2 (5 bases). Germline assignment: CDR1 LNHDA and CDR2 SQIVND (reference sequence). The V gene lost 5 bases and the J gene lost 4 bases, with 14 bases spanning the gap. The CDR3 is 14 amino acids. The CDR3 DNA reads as TGTGCCAGTAGTTCCCGGACCGGGATAGAGACCCAGTACTTC. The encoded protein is CASSSRTGIETQYF.

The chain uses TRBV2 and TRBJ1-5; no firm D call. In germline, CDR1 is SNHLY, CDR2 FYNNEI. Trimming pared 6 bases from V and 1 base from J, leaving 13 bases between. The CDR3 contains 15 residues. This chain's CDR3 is CASSADGLSNQPQHF. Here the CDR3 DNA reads TGTGCCAGCAGCGCGGACGGATTAAGCAATCAGCCCCAGCATTTT.

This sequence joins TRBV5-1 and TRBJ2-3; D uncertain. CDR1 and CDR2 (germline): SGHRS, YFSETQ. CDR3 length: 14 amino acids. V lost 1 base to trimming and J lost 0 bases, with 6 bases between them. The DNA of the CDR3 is TGCGCCAGCAGCTTGCTTCAGAGCACAGATACGCAGTATTTT. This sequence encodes CASSLLQSTDTQYF. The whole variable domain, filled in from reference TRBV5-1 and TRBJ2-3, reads KAGVTQTPRYLIKTRGQQVTLSCSPISGHRSVSWYQQTPGQGLQFLFEYFSETQRNKGNFPGRFSGRQFSNSRSEMNVSTLELGDSALYLCASSLLQSTDTQYFGPGTRLTVL.